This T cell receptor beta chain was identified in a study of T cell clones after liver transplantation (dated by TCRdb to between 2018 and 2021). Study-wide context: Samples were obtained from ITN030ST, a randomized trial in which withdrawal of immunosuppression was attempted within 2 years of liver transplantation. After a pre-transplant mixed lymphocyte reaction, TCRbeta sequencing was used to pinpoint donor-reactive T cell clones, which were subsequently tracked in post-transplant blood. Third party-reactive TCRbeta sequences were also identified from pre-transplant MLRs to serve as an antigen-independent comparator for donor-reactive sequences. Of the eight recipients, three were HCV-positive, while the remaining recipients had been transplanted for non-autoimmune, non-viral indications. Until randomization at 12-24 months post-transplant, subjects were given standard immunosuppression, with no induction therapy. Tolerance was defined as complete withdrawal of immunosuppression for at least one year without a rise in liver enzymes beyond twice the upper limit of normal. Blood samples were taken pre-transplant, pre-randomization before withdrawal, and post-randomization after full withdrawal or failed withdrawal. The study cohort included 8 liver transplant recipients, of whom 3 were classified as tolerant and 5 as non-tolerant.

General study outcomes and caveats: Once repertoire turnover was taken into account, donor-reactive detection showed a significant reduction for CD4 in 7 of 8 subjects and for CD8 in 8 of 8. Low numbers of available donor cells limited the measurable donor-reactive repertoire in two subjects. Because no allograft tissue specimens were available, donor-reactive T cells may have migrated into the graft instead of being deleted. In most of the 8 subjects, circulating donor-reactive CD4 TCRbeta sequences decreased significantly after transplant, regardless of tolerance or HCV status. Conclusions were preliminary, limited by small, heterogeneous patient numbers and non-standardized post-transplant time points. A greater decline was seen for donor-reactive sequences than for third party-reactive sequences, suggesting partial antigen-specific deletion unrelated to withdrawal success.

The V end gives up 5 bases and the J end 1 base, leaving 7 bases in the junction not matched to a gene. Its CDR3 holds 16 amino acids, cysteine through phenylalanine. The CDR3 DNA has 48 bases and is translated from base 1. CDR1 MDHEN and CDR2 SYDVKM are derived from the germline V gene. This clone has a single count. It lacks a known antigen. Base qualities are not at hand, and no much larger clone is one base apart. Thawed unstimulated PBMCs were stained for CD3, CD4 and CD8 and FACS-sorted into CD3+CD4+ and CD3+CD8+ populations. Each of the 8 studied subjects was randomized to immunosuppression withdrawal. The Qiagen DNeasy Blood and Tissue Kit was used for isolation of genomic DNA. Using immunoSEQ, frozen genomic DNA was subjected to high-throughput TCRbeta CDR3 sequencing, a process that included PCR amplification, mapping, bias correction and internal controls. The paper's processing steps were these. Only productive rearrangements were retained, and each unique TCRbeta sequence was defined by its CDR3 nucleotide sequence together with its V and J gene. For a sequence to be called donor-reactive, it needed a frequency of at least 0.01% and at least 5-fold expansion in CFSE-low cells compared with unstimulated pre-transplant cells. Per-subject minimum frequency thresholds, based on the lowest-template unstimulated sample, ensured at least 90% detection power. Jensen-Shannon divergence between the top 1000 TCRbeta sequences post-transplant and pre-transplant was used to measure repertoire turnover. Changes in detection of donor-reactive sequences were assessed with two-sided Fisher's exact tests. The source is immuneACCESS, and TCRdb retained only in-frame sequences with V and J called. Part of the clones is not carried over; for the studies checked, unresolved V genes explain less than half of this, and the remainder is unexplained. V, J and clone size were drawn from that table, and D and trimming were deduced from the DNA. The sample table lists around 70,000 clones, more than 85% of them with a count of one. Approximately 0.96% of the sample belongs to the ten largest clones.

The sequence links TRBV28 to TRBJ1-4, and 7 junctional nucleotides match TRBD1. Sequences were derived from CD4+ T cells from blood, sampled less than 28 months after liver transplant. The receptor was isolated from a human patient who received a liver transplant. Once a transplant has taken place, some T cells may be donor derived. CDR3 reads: CASSAYNRGTNEKLFF. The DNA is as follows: TGTGCCAGCAGTGCATACAACAGGGGAACTAATGAAAAACTGTTTTTT.